The source of this T cell receptor beta chain is a study of Graves' ophthalmopathy and Graves' hyperthyroidism. Amplification of TCR beta CDR3 regions used RNA transcripts. A first-round RT-PCR used HTBI primers, followed by a second-round multiplex PCR. From the multiplex PCR reads, TCRdb called clonotypes with MiXCR, one entry per CDR3 protein. Of 600,000 to 950,000 distinct CDR3 sequences in the sample, roughly 40% were seen once. Study-level results: The majority of expanded thyroid clonotypes above 0.001 frequency also occurred in blood.

The CDR3 consists of 18 residues. Germline V gives CDR1 SEHNR, CDR2 FQNEAQ (reference sequence). V lost 5 bases, J lost 2 bases, and 13 bases stayed unmatched. The diagnosis was founded upon clinical symptoms, serum thyroxine, TRAb, thyroid ultrasound and orbital computed tomography. The authors isolated PBMCs from around 10 ml of fresh peripheral blood. This clonotype was seen once. The antigen is not known. The TCR sequence derives from an adult man with Graves' ophthalmopathy. V usage is TRBV7-9 and J usage is TRBJ2-5, with 11 bases matching TRBD2. The sample comprised peripheral blood. The CDR3 region is CASSQDWLAGGGQETQYF. DNA for the CDR3: TGTGCCAGCAGCCAAGATTGGCTAGCGGGGGGTGGACAAGAGACCCAGTACTTC.